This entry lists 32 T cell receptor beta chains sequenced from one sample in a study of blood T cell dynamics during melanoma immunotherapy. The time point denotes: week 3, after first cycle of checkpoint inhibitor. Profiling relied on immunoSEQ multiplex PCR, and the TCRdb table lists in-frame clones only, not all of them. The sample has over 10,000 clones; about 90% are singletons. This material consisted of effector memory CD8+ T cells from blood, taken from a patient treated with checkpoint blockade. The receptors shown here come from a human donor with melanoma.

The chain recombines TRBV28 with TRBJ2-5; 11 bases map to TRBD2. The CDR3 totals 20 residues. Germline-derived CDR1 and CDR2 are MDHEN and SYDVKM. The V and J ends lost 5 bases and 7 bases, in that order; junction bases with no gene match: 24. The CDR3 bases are TGTGCCAGCAGTGCATCACAGGGGGTCCTAGCGGGAGGTGGTTTCGGGACCCAGTACTTC. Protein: CASSASQGVLAGGGFGTQYF.

CDR3 region: CASSHSAVDSYEQYF. The CDR3 region has the DNA TGTGCCAGCTCACATTCAGCGGTAGATTCCTACGAGCAGTACTTC. The chain couples TRBV18 to TRBJ2-7; possible D gene TRBD2, 5 bases. The V and J ends lost 4 bases and 1 base respectively, with 14 bases between them. The germline CDR1 and CDR2 sequences are KGHSH and LQKENI. The length of the CDR3 is 15 residues.

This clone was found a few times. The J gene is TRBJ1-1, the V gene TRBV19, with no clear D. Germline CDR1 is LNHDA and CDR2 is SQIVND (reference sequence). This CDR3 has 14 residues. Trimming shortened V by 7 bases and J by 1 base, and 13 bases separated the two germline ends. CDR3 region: CASTDTGWNTEAFF. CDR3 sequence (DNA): TGTGCCAGTACCGATACCGGGTGGAACACTGAAGCTTTCTTT.

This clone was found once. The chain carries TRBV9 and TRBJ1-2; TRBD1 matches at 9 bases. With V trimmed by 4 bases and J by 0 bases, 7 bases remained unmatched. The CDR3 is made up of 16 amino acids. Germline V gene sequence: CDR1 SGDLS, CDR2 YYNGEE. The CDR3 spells CASSHGQGRSNYGYTF. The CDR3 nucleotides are TGTGCCAGCAGCCATGGACAGGGGAGATCTAACTATGGCTACACCTTC.

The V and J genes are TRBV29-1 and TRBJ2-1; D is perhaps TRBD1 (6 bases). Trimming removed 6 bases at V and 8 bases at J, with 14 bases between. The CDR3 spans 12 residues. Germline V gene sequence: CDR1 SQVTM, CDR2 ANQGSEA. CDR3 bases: TGCAGCGTCCTACAGGGTTTCGATGAGCAGTTCTTC. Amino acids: CSVLQGFDEQFF.

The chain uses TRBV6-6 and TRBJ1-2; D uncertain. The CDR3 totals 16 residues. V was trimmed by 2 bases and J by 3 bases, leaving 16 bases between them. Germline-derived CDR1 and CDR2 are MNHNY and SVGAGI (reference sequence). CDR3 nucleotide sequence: TGTGCCAGCAGTTACACCCGGGAGGGCGGACACTATGGCTACACCTTC. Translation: CASSYTREGGHYGYTF.

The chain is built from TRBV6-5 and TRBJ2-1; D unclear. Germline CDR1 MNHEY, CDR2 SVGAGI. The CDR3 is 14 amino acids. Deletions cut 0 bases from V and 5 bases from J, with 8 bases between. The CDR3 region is CASSYSGRNNEQFF. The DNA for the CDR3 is TGTGCCAGCAGTTACTCCGGTAGAAACAATGAGCAGTTCTTC.

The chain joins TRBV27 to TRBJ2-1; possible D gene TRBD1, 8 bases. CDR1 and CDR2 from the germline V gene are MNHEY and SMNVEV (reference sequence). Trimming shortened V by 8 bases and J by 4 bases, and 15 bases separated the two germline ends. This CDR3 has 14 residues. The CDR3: CASFPQGGYNEQFF. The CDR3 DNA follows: TGTGCCAGCTTCCCACAGGGGGGGTACAATGAGCAGTTCTTC.

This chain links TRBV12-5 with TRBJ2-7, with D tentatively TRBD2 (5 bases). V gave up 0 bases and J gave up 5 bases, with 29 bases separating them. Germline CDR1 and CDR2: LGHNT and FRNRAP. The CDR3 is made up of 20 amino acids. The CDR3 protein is CASGLVGLGFQLGAFDEQYF. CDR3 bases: TGTGCTAGTGGTTTGGTCGGATTGGGGTTTCAACTGGGAGCCTTCGACGAGCAGTACTTC.

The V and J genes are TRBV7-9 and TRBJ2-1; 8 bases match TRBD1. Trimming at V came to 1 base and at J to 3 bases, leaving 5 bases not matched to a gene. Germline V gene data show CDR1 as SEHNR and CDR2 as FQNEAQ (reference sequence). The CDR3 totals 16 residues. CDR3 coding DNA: TGTGCCAGCAGCTTAGGTGCGGGACAGGACTACAATGAGCAGTTCTTC. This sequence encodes CASSLGAGQDYNEQFF.

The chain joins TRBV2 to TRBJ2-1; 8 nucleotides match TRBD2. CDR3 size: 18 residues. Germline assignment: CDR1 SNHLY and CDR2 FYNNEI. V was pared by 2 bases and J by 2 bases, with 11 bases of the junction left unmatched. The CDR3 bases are TGTGCCAGCAGTGAACCATTTGGACTAGCAGATACCTACAATGAGCAGTTCTTC. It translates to CASSEPFGLADTYNEQFF.

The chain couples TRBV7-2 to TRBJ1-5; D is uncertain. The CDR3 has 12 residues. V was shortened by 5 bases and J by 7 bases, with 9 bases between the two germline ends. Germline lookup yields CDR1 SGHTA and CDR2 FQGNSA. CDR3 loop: CASSPKGQPQHF. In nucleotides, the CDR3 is TGTGCCAGCAGCCCTAAAGGGCAGCCCCAGCATTTT.

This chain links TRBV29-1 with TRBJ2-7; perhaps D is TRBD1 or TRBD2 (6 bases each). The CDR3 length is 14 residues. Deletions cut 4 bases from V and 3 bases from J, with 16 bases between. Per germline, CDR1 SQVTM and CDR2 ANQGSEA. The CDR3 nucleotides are TGCAGCGTTGGGTTGGGGGGCTACAACTACGAGCAGTACTTC. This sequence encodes CSVGLGGYNYEQYF.

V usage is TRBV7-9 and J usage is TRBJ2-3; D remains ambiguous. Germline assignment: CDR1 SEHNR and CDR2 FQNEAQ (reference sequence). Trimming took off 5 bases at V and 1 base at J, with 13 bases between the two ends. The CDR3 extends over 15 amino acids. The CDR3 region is CASSALFQGTDTQYF. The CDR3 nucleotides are TGTGCCAGCAGCGCCCTGTTCCAGGGCACAGATACGCAGTATTTT.

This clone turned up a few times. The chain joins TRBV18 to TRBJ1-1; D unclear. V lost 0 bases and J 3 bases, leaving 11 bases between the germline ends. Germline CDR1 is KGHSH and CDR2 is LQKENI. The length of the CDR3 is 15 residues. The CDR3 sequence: CASSPPSGRDTEAFF. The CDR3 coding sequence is TGTGCCAGCTCACCACCTTCAGGTCGGGACACTGAAGCTTTCTTT.

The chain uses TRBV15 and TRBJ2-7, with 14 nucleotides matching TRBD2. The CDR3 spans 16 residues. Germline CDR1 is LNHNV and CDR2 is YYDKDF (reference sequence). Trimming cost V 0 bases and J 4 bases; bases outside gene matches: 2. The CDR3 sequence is CATSREGLAGVYEQYF. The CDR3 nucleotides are TGTGCCACCAGCAGAGAGGGACTAGCGGGAGTATACGAGCAGTACTTC.

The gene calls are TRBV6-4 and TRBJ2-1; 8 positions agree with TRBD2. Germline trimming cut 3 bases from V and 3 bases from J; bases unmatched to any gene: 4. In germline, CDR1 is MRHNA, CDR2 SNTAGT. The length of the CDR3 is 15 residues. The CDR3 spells CASSEELADYNEQFF. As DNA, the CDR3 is TGTGCCAGCAGTGAGGAACTAGCGGACTACAATGAGCAGTTCTTC.

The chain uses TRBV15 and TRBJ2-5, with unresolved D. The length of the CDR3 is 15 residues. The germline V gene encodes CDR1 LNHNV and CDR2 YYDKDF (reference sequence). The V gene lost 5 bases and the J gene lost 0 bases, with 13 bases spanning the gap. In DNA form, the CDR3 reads TGTGCCACCAGCGAATCGTGGCGGAACCAAGAGACCCAGTACTTC. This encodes CATSESWRNQETQYF.

CDR3: CASSGDGFNYGYTF. The CDR3 nucleotides are TGTGCCAGCAGCGGGGACGGCTTTAACTATGGCTACACCTTC. V and J are TRBV9 and TRBJ1-2; the D gene is possibly TRBD1 (5 bases). The V end lost 3 bases, the J end lost 1 base, and 10 bases lay between the germline ends. CDR3 length equals 14 residues. Germline V lookup: CDR1 SGDLS, CDR2 YYNGEE. Using reference TRBV9 and TRBJ1-2 for the parts outside the CDR3, the full variable domain is DSGVTQTPKHLITATGQRVTLRCSPRSGDLSVYWYQQSLDQGLQFLIQYYNGEERAKGNILERFSAQQFPDLHSELNLSSLELGDSALYFCASSGDGFNYGYTFGSGTRLTVV.

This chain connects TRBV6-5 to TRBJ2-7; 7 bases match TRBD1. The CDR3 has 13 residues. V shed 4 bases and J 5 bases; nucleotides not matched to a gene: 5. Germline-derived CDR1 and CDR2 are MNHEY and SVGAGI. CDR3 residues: CASSSDRADEQYF. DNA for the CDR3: TGTGCCAGCAGTTCAGACAGGGCCGACGAGCAGTACTTC.

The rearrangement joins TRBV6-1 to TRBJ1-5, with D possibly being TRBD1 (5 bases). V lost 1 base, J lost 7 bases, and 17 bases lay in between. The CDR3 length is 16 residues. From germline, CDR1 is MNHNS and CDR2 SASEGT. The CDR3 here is CASSEGSVGGGQPQHF. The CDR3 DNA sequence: TGTGCCAGCAGTGAAGGAAGCGTTGGGGGTGGCCAGCCCCAGCATTTT.

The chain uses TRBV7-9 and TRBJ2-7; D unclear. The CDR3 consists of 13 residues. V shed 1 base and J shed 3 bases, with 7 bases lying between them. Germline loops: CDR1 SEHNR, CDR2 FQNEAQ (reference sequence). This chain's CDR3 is CASSLEQHYEQYF. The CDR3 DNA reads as TGTGCCAGCAGCTTAGAACAGCACTACGAGCAGTACTTC.

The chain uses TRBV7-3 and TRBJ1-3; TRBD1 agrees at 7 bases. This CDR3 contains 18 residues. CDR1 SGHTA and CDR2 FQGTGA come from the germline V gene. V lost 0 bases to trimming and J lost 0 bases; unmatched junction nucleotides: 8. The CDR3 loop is CASSLTQGGQLSGNTIYF. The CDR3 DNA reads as TGTGCCAGCAGCTTAACTCAAGGGGGCCAGCTCTCTGGAAACACCATATATTTT.

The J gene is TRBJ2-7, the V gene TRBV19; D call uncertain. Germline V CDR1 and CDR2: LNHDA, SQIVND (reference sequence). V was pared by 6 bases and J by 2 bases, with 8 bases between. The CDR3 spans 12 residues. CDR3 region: CASSDTPYEQYF. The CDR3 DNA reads TGTGCCAGTAGCGACACCCCCTACGAGCAGTACTTC.

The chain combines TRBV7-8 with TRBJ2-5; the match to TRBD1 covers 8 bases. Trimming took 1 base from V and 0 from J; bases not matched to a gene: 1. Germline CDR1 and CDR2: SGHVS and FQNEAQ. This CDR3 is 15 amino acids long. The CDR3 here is CASSLGTGYQETQYF. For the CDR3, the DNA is TGTGCCAGCAGCTTAGGGACAGGGTACCAAGAGACCCAGTACTTC.

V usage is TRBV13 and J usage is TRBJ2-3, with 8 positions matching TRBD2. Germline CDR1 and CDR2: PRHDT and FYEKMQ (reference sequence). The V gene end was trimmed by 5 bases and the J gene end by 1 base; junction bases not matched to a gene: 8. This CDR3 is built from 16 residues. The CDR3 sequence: CASSPRLREGTDTQYF. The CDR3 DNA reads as TGTGCCAGCAGCCCTCGGTTGCGGGAGGGCACAGATACGCAGTATTTT. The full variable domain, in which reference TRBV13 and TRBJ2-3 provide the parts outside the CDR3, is AAGVIQSPRHLIKEKRETATLKCYPIPRHDTVYWYQQGPGQDPQFLISFYEKMQSDKGSIPDRFSAQQFSDYHSELNMSSLELGDSALYFCASSPRLREGTDTQYFGPGTRLTVL.

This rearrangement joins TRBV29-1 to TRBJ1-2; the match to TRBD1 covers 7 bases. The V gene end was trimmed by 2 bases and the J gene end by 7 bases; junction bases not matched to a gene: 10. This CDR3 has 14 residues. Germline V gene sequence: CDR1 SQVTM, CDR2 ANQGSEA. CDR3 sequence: CSVEPQGVLGGYTF. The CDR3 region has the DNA TGCAGCGTTGAACCCCAGGGGGTGTTAGGTGGCTACACCTTC.

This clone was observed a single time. The chain's CDR3 is CASSTPGREAFF. In DNA form, the CDR3 reads TGTGCCAGCAGTACCCCCGGCCGGGAAGCTTTCTTT. V gene TRBV6-5 combines with J gene TRBJ1-1; D gene unclear. The germline V gene encodes CDR1 MNHEY and CDR2 SVGAGI. The CDR3 spans 12 residues. V lost 5 bases to trimming and J lost 8 bases, with 12 bases between them.

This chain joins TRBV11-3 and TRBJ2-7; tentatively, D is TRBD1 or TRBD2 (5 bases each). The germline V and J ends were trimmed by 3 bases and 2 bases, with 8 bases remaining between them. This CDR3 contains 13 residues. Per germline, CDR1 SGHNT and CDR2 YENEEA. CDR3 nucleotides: TGTGCCAGCAGCTTTCGGGGCACCTACGAGCAGTACTTC. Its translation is CASSFRGTYEQYF.

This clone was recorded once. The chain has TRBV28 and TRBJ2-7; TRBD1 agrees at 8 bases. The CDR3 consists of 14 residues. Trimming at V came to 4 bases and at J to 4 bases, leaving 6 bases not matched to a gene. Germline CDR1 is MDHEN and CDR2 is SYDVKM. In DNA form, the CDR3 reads TGTGCCAGCAGTTCATTTCAGGGGGCTTACGAGCAGTACTTC. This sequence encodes CASSSFQGAYEQYF.

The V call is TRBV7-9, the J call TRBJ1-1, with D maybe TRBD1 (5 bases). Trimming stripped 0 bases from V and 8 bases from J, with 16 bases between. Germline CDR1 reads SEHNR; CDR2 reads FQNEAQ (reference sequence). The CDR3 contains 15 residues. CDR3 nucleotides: TGTGCCAGCAGCTTAGCGAAGGGGTACGACTCCGAAGCTTTCTTT. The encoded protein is CASSLAKGYDSEAFF. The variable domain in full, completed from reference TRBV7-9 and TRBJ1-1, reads DTGVSQNPRHKITKRGQNVTFRCDPISEHNRLYWYRQTLGQGPEFLTYFQNEAQLEKSRLLSDRFSAERPKGSFSTLEIQRTEQGDSAMYLCASSLAKGYDSEAFFGQGTRLTVV.

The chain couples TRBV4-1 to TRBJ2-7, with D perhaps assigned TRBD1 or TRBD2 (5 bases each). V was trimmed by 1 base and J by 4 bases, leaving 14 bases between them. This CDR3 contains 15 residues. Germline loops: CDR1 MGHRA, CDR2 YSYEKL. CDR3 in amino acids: CASSQVAGSWYEQYF. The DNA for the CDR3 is TGCGCCAGCAGCCAAGTGGCAGGGAGTTGGTACGAGCAGTACTTC.